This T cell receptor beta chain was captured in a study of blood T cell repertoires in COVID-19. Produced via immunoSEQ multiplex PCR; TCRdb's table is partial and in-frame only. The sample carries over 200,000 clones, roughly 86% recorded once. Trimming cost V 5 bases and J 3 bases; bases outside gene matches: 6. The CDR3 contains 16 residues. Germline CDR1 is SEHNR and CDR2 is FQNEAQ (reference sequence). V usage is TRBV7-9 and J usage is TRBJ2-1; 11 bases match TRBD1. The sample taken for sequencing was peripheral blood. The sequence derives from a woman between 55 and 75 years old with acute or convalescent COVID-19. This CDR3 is CASSPRDRGNYNEQFF. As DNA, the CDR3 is TGTGCCAGCAGCCCCCGGGACAGGGGGAACTACAATGAGCAGTTCTTC.